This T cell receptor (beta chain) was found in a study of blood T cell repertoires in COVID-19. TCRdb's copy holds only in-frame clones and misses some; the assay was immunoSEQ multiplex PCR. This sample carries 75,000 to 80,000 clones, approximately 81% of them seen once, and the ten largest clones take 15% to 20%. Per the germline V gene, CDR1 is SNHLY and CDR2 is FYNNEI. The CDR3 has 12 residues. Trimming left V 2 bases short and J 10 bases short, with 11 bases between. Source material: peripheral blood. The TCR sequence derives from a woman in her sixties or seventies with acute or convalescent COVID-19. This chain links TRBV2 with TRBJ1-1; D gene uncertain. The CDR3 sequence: CASSELALGAFF. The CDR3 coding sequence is TGTGCCAGCAGTGAACTAGCCCTGGGAGCTTTCTTT.